The rows below give T cell receptor beta chains drawn from one sample of a study of CD8 T cells in Susac syndrome. A single record per CDR3 protein comes from TCRdb applying MiXCR to the immunoSEQ multiplex PCR reads. This table has 100,000 to 150,000 distinct CDR3 sequences, over 90% appearing once. The specimen sequenced was CD4+ T cells from PBMCs. These receptors originate from a human donor in good health. Each CDR3 is given with its conserved first and last residue. Each record gives: D gene, V gene, J gene, clone size, CDR3 DNA, CDR3 protein. D genes are given only for firm matches. Size is stated for part of the rows, as once, few or many counts, or as a class when the clone is expanded.

>-|TRBV7-9|TRBJ1-2|few
TGTGCCAGCAGCTTAGAATCAGGGAACTATGGCTACACCTTC
CASSLESGNYGYTF
>-|TRBV4-1|TRBJ2-7|-
TGCGCCAGCAGCCAAGACAGAACAGGGGGGGACTACGAGCAGTACTTC
CASSQDRTGGDYEQYF
>-|TRBV18|TRBJ1-1|-
TGTGCCAGCTCACCACAAGACTTCCAGAACACTGAAGCTTTCTTT
CASSPQDFQNTEAFF
>-|TRBV5-6|TRBJ2-1|-
TGTGCCAGCAGCTTGTTGACAGCGACCATCAATGAGCAGTTCTTC
CASSLLTATINEQFF
>-|TRBV24-1|TRBJ2-2|-
TGTGCCACCAGTGCAACTGCGAACACCGGGGAGCTGTTTTTT
CATSATANTGELFF
>-|TRBV5-1|TRBJ1-3|-
TGCGCCAGCAGCTTAGCCCGAGGCCACTCTGGAAACACCATATATTTT
CASSLARGHSGNTIYF
>-|TRBV19|TRBJ1-5|-
TGTGCCAGTAGTCCACTCTCCCCGGCCAATCAGCCCCAGCATTTT
CASSPLSPANQPQHF
>-|TRBV28|TRBJ1-5|-
TGTGCCAGCAGTCCCCCCTTGGGGGTAAGCAGCAATCAGCCCCAGCATTTT
CASSPPLGVSSNQPQHF
>-|TRBV3-1|TRBJ2-6|-
TGTGCCAGCAGCCAAGTATTTCTTCGCGGGGCCAACGTCCTGACTTTC
CASSQVFLRGANVLTF
>-|TRBV19|TRBJ2-2|-
TGTGCCAGTAGTCTCAAGGTTGGTCAGAACACCGGGGAGCTGTTTTTT
CASSLKVGQNTGELFF
>-|TRBV18|TRBJ2-1|once
TGTGCCAGCTCACCCTCCCTCACGGTTGAGCAGTTCTTC
CASSPSLTVEQFF
>TRBD2|TRBV20-1|TRBJ2-5|-
TGCAGTGCTTCCCGACTAGCGGGAGGAGGGGAGACCCAGTACTTC
CSASRLAGGGETQYF
>-|TRBV28|TRBJ2-7|-
TGTGCCAGCAGTTTGAACAGGTACTACGAGCAGTACTTC
CASSLNRYYEQYF
>-|TRBV30|TRBJ1-1|-
TGTGCCTGGAGTGTGCTAGAGGGGGCTGAAGCTTTCTTT
CAWSVLEGAEAFF
>-|TRBV30|TRBJ1-5|-
TGTGCCTGGAGTGTACAATGGGGACGGCTAGGGGGACAGCCCCAGCATTTT
CAWSVQWGRLGGQPQHF
>-|TRBV28|TRBJ2-3|once
TGTGCCAGCAGTTTCCCGGACTGGGCAGATACGCAGTATTTT
CASSFPDWADTQYF
>TRBD2|TRBV5-1|TRBJ2-1|-
TGCGCCAGCAGCGCCCAGACTAGCCTCTATGAGCAGTTCTTC
CASSAQTSLYEQFF
>-|TRBV20-1|TRBJ1-5|-
TGCAGTGCTACGCCCGGGACAACAAATCAGCCCCAGCATTTT
CSATPGTTNQPQHF
>-|TRBV5-6|TRBJ2-5|-
TGTGCCAGCAGGGGCAGGGGCAAAAAGACCCAGTACTTC
CASRGRGKKTQYF
>TRBD2|TRBV20-1|TRBJ2-7|-
TGCAGTGCTAGAGCTCCGGACGGGACTAGCGGGTCCCAGTACTTC
CSARAPDGTSGSQYF
>TRBD1|TRBV3-1|TRBJ2-7|-
TGTGCCAGCAGCCCGACCGGACAGGGATCTTTTCACGAGCAGTACTTC
CASSPTGQGSFHEQYF
>-|TRBV19|TRBJ1-2|few
TGTGCCAGTAGTCCACTCGACAGTTATGGCTACACCTTC
CASSPLDSYGYTF
>-|TRBV12-3/TRBV12-4|TRBJ2-3|-
TGTGCCAGCAGCCCCTCGGCAGGGTTGGCCACAGATACGCAGTATTTT
CASSPSAGLATDTQYF
>-|TRBV3-1|TRBJ2-1|-
TGTGCCAGCAGACGTGCGGGTTCCTCCTACAATGAGCAGTTCTTC
CASRRAGSSYNEQFF
>TRBD2|TRBV29-1|TRBJ2-1|-
TGCAGCGTTGAAAGGCTAGCGGGGGACAATGAGCAGTTCTTC
CSVERLAGDNEQFF
>TRBD1|TRBV7-8|TRBJ2-2|-
TGTGCCAGCAGGCGAGGGACAGGGTCCGGGGAGCTGTTTTTT
CASRRGTGSGELFF
>TRBD2|TRBV7-9|TRBJ2-7|-
TGTGCCAGCAGCCCGTCCGGGACTAGCGGGATTACCTACGAGCAGTACTTC
CASSPSGTSGITYEQYF
>TRBD2|TRBV29-1|TRBJ2-1|-
TGCAGCGTTGAAGGCGGTGGGCTAGCGGGAGGGCCGGGCTACAATGAGCAGTTCTTC
CSVEGGGLAGGPGYNEQFF
>-|TRBV6-5|TRBJ2-7|-
TGTGCCAGCAGTTTGTTAGCGACAAGCTCCTACGAGCAGTACTTC
CASSLLATSSYEQYF
>-|TRBV18|TRBJ2-7|once
TGTGCCAGCTCACGTGGTAGTAGATACGAGCAGTACTTC
CASSRGSRYEQYF
>TRBD1|TRBV6-5|TRBJ2-7|-
TGTGCCAGCAGTTACGCCCGGACAGGGCAGTACGAGCAGTACTTC
CASSYARTGQYEQYF
>TRBD1|TRBV6-6|TRBJ1-1|-
TGTGCCAGCATCCCGGCGGCAGGGGGGAACACTGAAGCTTTCTTT
CASIPAAGGNTEAFF
>-|TRBV19|TRBJ2-1|-
TGTGCCAGTAGTACCACTAGCCGCGCCAATGAGCAGTTCTTC
CASSTTSRANEQFF
>-|TRBV2|TRBJ2-7|-
TGTGCCAGCAGTGCGACACTAGTGAGGTCCTACGAGCAGTACTTC
CASSATLVRSYEQYF
>TRBD2|TRBV20-1|TRBJ2-7|-
TGCAGTATAGTAGCGGGAGTCGACGAGCAGTACTTC
CSIVAGVDEQYF
>-|TRBV20-1|TRBJ2-6|-
TGCAGTGCTAGACCCAGCTCTGGGGCCAACGTCCTGACTTTC
CSARPSSGANVLTF
>-|TRBV28|TRBJ2-7|-
TGTGCCAGCAGTTTAGGGACCCCAAGGAGGCGCGAGCAGTACTTC
CASSLGTPRRREQYF
>-|TRBV29-1|TRBJ2-1|-
TGCAGCGTTGAAGGAAGGTTCGTCGTTGAGCAGTTCTTC
CSVEGRFVVEQFF
>TRBD2|TRBV5-6|TRBJ2-7|-
TGTGCCAGCAGCAGACTAGCGGGAGATGGGTACGAGCAGTACTTC
CASSRLAGDGYEQYF
>-|TRBV20-1|TRBJ2-7|-
TGCAGTGCTAGAGATGGCAGAGCCTACGAGCAGTACTTC
CSARDGRAYEQYF
>TRBD2|TRBV19|TRBJ2-2|-
TGTGCCAGTAGCTTAGCCGGACTAGCGGGATTGAACACCGGGGAGCTGTTTTTT
CASSLAGLAGLNTGELFF
>TRBD1|TRBV29-1|TRBJ1-1|-
TGCAGCGTTGGGGACAGGGCGAACACTGAAGCTTTCTTT
CSVGDRANTEAFF
>TRBD2|TRBV5-1|TRBJ2-1|-
TGCGCCAGCAGCTTCCCTTGGACTAGCGGGCAGGGAAATGAGCAGTTCTTC
CASSFPWTSGQGNEQFF
>-|TRBV27|TRBJ2-5|-
TGTGCCAGCAGTACTAGGCGGGACTCCTGGCAAGAGACCCAGTACTTC
CASSTRRDSWQETQYF